The following is a T cell receptor beta chain sequence with its context. No cognate antigen has been identified for it. No base-level quality is on record; no much larger clone is a single base apart. The trial excluded patients who had a history of autoimmune disease or were on systemic immunosuppression. Peripheral blood for TCR sequencing was collected from all dose cohorts at baseline, on cycle 4 day 1, and on cycle 7 day 1. The samples were taken from a phase I, first-in-human, multicenter, open-label dose-escalation trial of ivuxolimab. The trial enrolled adults with locally advanced or metastatic head and neck squamous cell, hepatocellular, melanoma or renal cell carcinoma. Before TCR sequencing, CD4+ T cells and CD8+ T cells from peripheral blood were sorted into separate populations. Genomic DNA was isolated from the sorted cells so that the TCRbeta CDR3 region could be sequenced. The immunoSEQ Assay was used for sequencing of TCRbeta CDR3 regions. TCRdb holds this immuneACCESS table with in-frame rearrangements only. Some clones are missing; in checked studies, unresolved V genes explain under half, and the rest has no known cause. For this sample the table gives tens of thousands of clones, of which over 75% were detected only once. The ten largest account for under 25% of the sample.

V is clipped by 10 bases and J by 6 bases, and the sequence between their germline boundaries is 15 bases long. The CDR3 has 13 amino acids, counting the end cysteine and phenylalanine. Only the CDR3 portion is preserved as DNA: 39 bases, with reading frame beginning at the first base. The germline V gene (reference sequence) supplies CDR1 LNHDA and CDR2 SQIVND. The data belong to a study of OX40 agonist ivuxolimab in advanced cancers. Study-wide context: Ivuxolimab, which targeted the costimulatory receptor OX40 (CD134), was an agonistic, fully human IgG2 monoclonal antibody. Partial responses occurred in three dose-escalation patients, of whom one had hepatocellular carcinoma and two had cutaneous melanoma. Among the roughly 52 dose-escalation patients, around 20 had hepatocellular carcinoma, about 15 melanoma, 9 renal cell carcinoma and 9 head and neck cancer. Intravenous ivuxolimab was administered to patients every 2 weeks at six dose levels: 0.01, 0.1, 0.3, 1.5, 3 and 10 mg/kg. The monotherapy dose-escalation portion (N ≈ 52 patients) of the phase I ivuxolimab trial is reported in the paper. A male proportion of 75% to 85% and a mean age of approximately 62 years, ranging from about 20 to 80, were recorded for the dose-escalation cohort. Patients were allowed to have had prior anti-PD-1, anti-PD-L1 or anti-CTLA-4 therapy, and approximately 40% of the dose-escalation patients had previously received checkpoint inhibitors. Peripheral TCRbeta sequencing aimed to test whether ivuxolimab altered TCR sequence diversity and caused clonal T-cell expansion. Beyond this particular receptor, the publication reports: Clonal expansion of both CD4+ and CD8+ blood T cells was observed from baseline to week 6 at doses 0.1 to 3.0 mg/kg. Which antigens the clonally expanded peripheral T cells were specific for was not determined. After ivuxolimab, expanded clones were on average more numerous among CD8+ T cells than among CD4+ T cells. In the 0.1-3.0 mg/kg groups, partial responders had among the lowest normalized peripheral clonal expansion, particularly in CD8+ T cells. Low levels of normalized T-cell clonal expansion were also seen in some nonresponding patients.

The sequence was collected from an adult with an advanced solid tumor such as melanoma, head and neck, liver or kidney cancer. The source was CD4+ or CD8+ T cells sorted from blood, collected in a trial of the OX40 agonist ivuxolimab. The chain is assembled from TRBV19 and TRBJ1-4; the D gene is perhaps TRBD1, on 5 matching bases. For the CDR3, the sequence is CATYSTGDEKLFF. The bases read TGTGCCACCTACTCGACGGGGGATGAAAAACTGTTTTTT.